The next 19 T cell receptor beta chains were all read from a single sample in a study of T cell changes during pregnancy in multiple sclerosis. The repertoire was sequenced with immunoSEQ multiplex PCR; TCRdb's copy has only in-frame clones and lacks some. The table lists about 23,000 clones, 80% to 90% of them singletons. Sequenced material: CD4+ T cells from peripheral blood mononuclear cells, taken in the first trimester of pregnancy. These TCRs come from a female donor in good health, enrolled as a control in a pregnancy study.

This chain joins TRBV19 and TRBJ1-2; 9 bases map to TRBD1. After removal of 6 bases from V and 6 bases from J, the junction contained 5 bases not matched to a gene. CDR1 LNHDA and CDR2 SQIVND come from the germline V gene (reference sequence). The CDR3 is made up of 13 amino acids. This CDR3 reads CASSRTGEDGYTF. As DNA, the CDR3 is TGTGCCAGTAGCCGGACAGGGGAAGATGGCTACACCTTC.

J is TRBJ1-3 and V is TRBV30, with 7 bases lining up with TRBD1. The junction had 6 bases not matched to a gene; V was cut back by 1 base and J by 3 bases. Germline V gene lookup returns CDR1 GTSNPN and CDR2 SVGIG (reference sequence). The CDR3 length is 15 residues. CDR3 sequence: CAWSGAGGSGNTIYF. DNA of the CDR3: TGTGCCTGGAGTGGGGCAGGGGGAAGTGGAAACACCATATATTTT.

The chain uses TRBV7-9 and TRBJ1-5; D gene unclear. CDR1 is SEHNR, CDR2 FQNEAQ, per germline (reference sequence). The CDR3 runs to 14 residues. V dropped 3 bases and J dropped 0 bases, with 6 bases sitting between them. The CDR3 DNA follows: TGTGCCAGCAGCTTCAGCGATAGCAATCAGCCCCAGCATTTT. It specifies CASSFSDSNQPQHF.

V and J are TRBV6-6 and TRBJ2-7; the match to TRBD1 covers 7 bases. Germline loops: CDR1 MNHNY, CDR2 SVGAGI (reference sequence). Trimming cost V 6 bases and J 5 bases; bases outside gene matches: 10. The CDR3 has 14 residues. The CDR3 loop reads CASRSSGTDNEQYF. CDR3 nucleotides: TGTGCCAGCAGATCCTCCGGGACAGATAACGAGCAGTACTTC.

This chain uses TRBV7-2 with TRBJ1-5; tentatively, D is TRBD1 (5 bases). With 1 base removed from V and 1 base from J, the gap between germline ends came to 8 bases. The germline gives CDR1 SGHTA, CDR2 FQGNSA. The CDR3 runs to 15 residues. CDR3 residues: CASSLGRASNQPQHF. The CDR3 DNA follows: TGTGCCAGCAGCTTAGGCAGGGCCAGCAATCAGCCCCAGCATTTT.

The chain links TRBV7-6 to TRBJ2-7; D possibly corresponds to TRBD1 (5 bases). The ends were cut back, 1 base at V and 0 bases at J, with 7 bases in the middle. Germline V gives CDR1 SGHVS, CDR2 FNYEAQ. The CDR3 loop spans 14 amino acids. The CDR3 reads CASSLVDSSYEQYF. The CDR3 DNA sequence: TGTGCCAGCAGCTTAGTAGACAGCTCCTACGAGCAGTACTTC.

The chain couples TRBV10-3 to TRBJ1-1, with 8 nucleotides matching TRBD1. The CDR3 sequence is 16 residues long. The junction had 14 bases not matched to a gene; V was cut back by 8 bases and J by 3 bases. CDR1 and CDR2 (germline): ENHRY, SYGVKD. In nucleotides, the CDR3 is TGTGCCATCGGAGGGACAGGCGATAAACCAGACACTGAAGCTTTCTTT. This translates into CAIGGTGDKPDTEAFF.

This clone was counted a single time. The V gene is TRBV6-6, the J gene TRBJ2-7; 9 nucleotides align to TRBD2. The CDR3 totals 14 residues. Germline trimming cut 6 bases from V and 7 bases from J; bases unmatched to any gene: 10. Per germline, CDR1 MNHNY and CDR2 SVGAGI (reference sequence). The CDR3 here is CASRSTSGGGEQYF. In DNA, the CDR3 is TGTGCCAGCAGGTCGACTAGCGGAGGGGGAGAGCAGTACTTC.

CDR3 in amino acids: CASSPTAWAMNTEAFF. The CDR3 DNA reads as TGCGCCAGCAGCCCGACGGCGTGGGCAATGAACACTGAAGCTTTCTTT. The chain combines TRBV5-1 with TRBJ1-1; D gene unclear. Trimming took 4 bases from V and 0 from J, leaving 16 bases between them. Germline lookup yields CDR1 SGHRS and CDR2 YFSETQ. This CDR3 has 16 residues.

The rearrangement uses TRBV6-5 and TRBJ1-1; 8 bases map to TRBD1. Trimming at V came to 5 bases and at J to 1 base, leaving 3 bases not matched to a gene. This CDR3 has 14 residues. In germline, CDR1 is MNHEY, CDR2 SVGAGI. The CDR3 sequence is CASSHRGENTEAFF. The DNA of the CDR3 is TGTGCCAGCAGTCACAGGGGGGAGAACACTGAAGCTTTCTTT.

This sequence joins TRBV4-3 and TRBJ2-1; no clear D gene. The CDR3 has 16 residues. The germline V and J ends were trimmed by 1 base and 0 bases, with 10 bases remaining between them. Germline-derived CDR1 and CDR2 are LGHNA and YSLEER. CDR3 sequence reads: CASSQAPGSSYNEQFF. The CDR3, as DNA: TGCGCCAGCAGCCAAGCGCCGGGTAGCTCCTACAATGAGCAGTTCTTC.

The chain is built from TRBV28 and TRBJ1-2; TRBD1 matches at 8 bases. The CDR3 length is 19 residues. Trimming at V came to 2 bases and at J to 6 bases, leaving 20 bases not matched to a gene. Germline V gene data show CDR1 as MDHEN and CDR2 as SYDVKM. CDR3 in DNA: TGTGCCAGCAGTTTAAAAACCTTGCTCCGGGACAGGAGTGGACATGGCTACACCTTC. Translated, it gives CASSLKTLLRDRSGHGYTF.

A few counts support this clone. The chain employs TRBV19 and TRBJ2-3; 7 nucleotides agree with TRBD2. After removal of 1 base from V and 3 bases from J, the junction contained 4 bases not matched to a gene. Germline CDR1 reads LNHDA; CDR2 reads SQIVND (reference sequence). The CDR3 sequence is 15 residues long. DNA for the CDR3: TGTGCCAGTAGTATAGCCGGCGGGGGTACAGATACGCAGTATTTT. Translated, it gives CASSIAGGGTDTQYF.

Only one count was recorded for this clone. The chain is built from TRBV6-5 and TRBJ2-7; maybe TRBD1 (6 bases). The CDR3 extends over 15 amino acids. With 0 bases removed from V and 6 bases from J, the gap between germline ends came to 15 bases. Looked up from germline, CDR1 is MNHEY and CDR2 is SVGAGI. The CDR3 protein is CASSYSNDRLSEQYF. CDR3 coding DNA: TGTGCCAGCAGTTACTCGAACGACAGGTTGAGCGAGCAGTACTTC.

This sequence joins TRBV19 and TRBJ1-4, with a weak D call TRBD1 (5 bases). V lost 4 bases and J lost 5, with 11 bases in between. This CDR3 spans 14 amino acids. The germline gives CDR1 LNHDA, CDR2 SQIVND (reference sequence). The CDR3 spells CASSKWGRNEKLFF. The CDR3 DNA follows: TGTGCCAGTAGTAAGTGGGGGAGGAATGAAAAACTGTTTTTT.

The V and J genes are TRBV12-5 and TRBJ1-6; 11 nucleotides align to TRBD1. There are 16 residues in the CDR3. Unmatched junction bases numbered 0, after V lost 0 bases and J lost 5 bases. Germline-derived CDR1 and CDR2 are LGHNT and FRNRAP. CDR3 loop: CASGLVDRGHNSPLHF. The CDR3 coding sequence is TGTGCTAGTGGTTTGGTGGACAGGGGGCATAATTCACCCCTCCACTTT.

The CDR3 spells CASSEAGAREQFF. CDR3 DNA sequence: TGTGCCAGCAGTGAAGCGGGGGCGCGTGAGCAGTTCTTC. This chain links TRBV6-1 with TRBJ2-1; perhaps TRBD1 as D (6 bases). Trimming took off 0 bases at V and 9 bases at J, with 9 bases between the two ends. CDR3 size: 13 residues. The germline V gene has CDR1 MNHNS and CDR2 SASEGT.

V gene TRBV10-3 combines with J gene TRBJ2-3; D might be TRBD2 (5 bases). V was shortened by 4 bases and J by 2 bases, with 13 bases between the two germline ends. From germline, CDR1 is ENHRY and CDR2 SYGVKD. CDR3 length equals 15 residues. CDR3 sequence reads: CAISGQKRFTDTQYF. The CDR3 coding sequence is TGTGCCATCAGTGGTCAAAAGCGGTTCACAGATACGCAGTATTTT.

The chain is built from TRBV18 and TRBJ2-2, with 8 bases lining up with TRBD1. Germline CDR1 KGHSH, CDR2 LQKENI. The trim removed 6 bases at V and 4 bases at J, leaving 7 bases unmatched. This CDR3 has 15 residues. CDR3 bases: TGTGCCAGCTCGAACGGACAGGGTACCACCGGGGAGCTGTTTTTT. Translation gives CASSNGQGTTGELFF.